The 15 T cell receptor beta chains reported below all come from one sample, sequenced in a study of T cell clonality in common variable immunodeficiency. TCRdb's table, derived via immunoSEQ multiplex PCR, lists solely in-frame clones and lacks some. The sample presents about 60,000 clones, none singletons. Sequencing input: peripheral blood mononuclear cells. These receptors were taken from a person aged 18 to 70 in good health.

Many counts were recorded for this clone. The read falls 3 residues short of the CDR3 end, and the missing part is taken from the germline J gene. The V gene is TRBV19, the J gene TRBJ2-1; 8 bases line up with TRBD2. Germline lookup yields CDR1 LNHDA and CDR2 SQIVND (reference sequence). This CDR3 comprises 15 residues. V gave up 10 bases and J gave up 2 bases; unmatched junction bases: 10. Incomplete CDR3 DNA: TGTGCCACTGACCCCGGGACTAGTGCCTACAATGAG. Translated: CATDPGTSAYNE. The CDR3 reads in full as CATDPGTSAYNEQFF.

This clone appeared many times. The read stops 3 residues short of the end of the CDR3; the missing end is completed from the germline J gene. The chain is built from TRBV5-6 and TRBJ2-5, with D perhaps matching TRBD1 (6 bases). Germline loops: CDR1 SGHDT, CDR2 YYEEEE. The CDR3 has 13 residues. V lost 4 bases to trimming and J lost 7 bases, with 14 bases between them. CDR3 in amino acids: CASSLRGRGTQYF. The CDR3 DNA, read in part, is TGTGCCAGCAGCCTCCGAGGCAGGGGGACC.

This clone was observed many times. CDR3 sequence reads: CASRSGGNQPQHF. The CDR3 bases that were read are TGTGCCAGCAGGTCAGGGGGCAATCAGCCC. The rearrangement uses TRBV2 and TRBJ1-5; perhaps TRBD1 as D (6 bases). The read stops 3 residues short of the end of the CDR3; the missing end is completed from the germline J gene. V gave up 6 bases and J gave up 2 bases, with 8 bases separating them. Germline-derived CDR1 and CDR2 are SNHLY and FYNNEI. This CDR3 comprises 13 residues. The full variable domain, with the rest looked up from reference TRBV2 and TRBJ1-5, is EPEVTQTPSHQVTQMGQEVILRCVPISNHLYFYWYRQILGQKVEFLVSFYNNEISEKSEIFDDQFSVERPDGSNFTLKIRSTKLEDSAMYFCASRSGGNQPQHFGDGTRLSIL.

This clone was picked up many times. Coverage ceases 3 residues before the CDR3 finishes, and the germline J gene fills in the end. The rearrangement links TRBV20-1 to TRBJ2-1; D possibly corresponds to TRBD1 (6 bases). Germline CDR1 DFQATT, CDR2 SNEGSKA (reference sequence). V lost 3 bases to trimming and J lost 6 bases, with 15 bases between them. This CDR3 spans 14 amino acids. The covered CDR3 bases are TGCAGTGCTAGGGGGGTCAGGGGCCTCAATGAG. Its protein product is CSARGVRGLNE. The whole CDR3 protein reads CSARGVRGLNEQFF.

This clone came up many times. The read ends 3 residues shy of where the CDR3 ends; the end is completed using the germline J gene. The rearrangement links TRBV19 to TRBJ2-7; D not resolved. V was pared by 0 bases and J by 6 bases, with 12 bases between. The germline gives CDR1 LNHDA, CDR2 SQIVND (reference sequence). This CDR3 is built from 14 residues. Partial CDR3 DNA: TGTGCCAGTAGTATAGAGCGAGCTTTTAGCGAG. It yields the protein CASSIERAFSE. In full, the CDR3 is CASSIERAFSEQYF.

This clone was recorded many times. The observed sequence ends 3 residues before the CDR3 terminus, with the missing tail filled in from the germline J gene. The chain employs TRBV19 and TRBJ1-6; D is perhaps TRBD1 (6 bases). This CDR3 is built from 14 residues. Trimming shortened V by 5 bases and J by 10 bases, and 15 bases separated the two germline ends. Germline values: CDR1 LNHDA, CDR2 SQIVND (reference sequence). Incomplete CDR3 DNA: TGTGCCAGTAGTGTTACAGGGTATTACTCACCC. Translated, it gives CASSVTGYYSP. The whole CDR3 is CASSVTGYYSPLHF.

This clone was seen a few times. Coverage ceases 3 residues before the CDR3 finishes, and the germline J gene fills in the end. This chain connects TRBV10-2 to TRBJ2-1, with TRBD2 matching over 8 bases. Germline values: CDR1 WSHSY, CDR2 SAAADI. This CDR3 has 16 residues. V trimming: 0 bases; J trimming: 9 bases; junction bases outside the gene matches: 10. CDR3 amino acids: CASSESGIAGRVEQFF. The covered CDR3 bases are TGCGCCAGCAGTGAGTCTGGAATAGCGGGGCGGGTTGAG.

Ten or more counts support this clone. The read ends 3 residues before the CDR3 terminus; that terminus is restored from the germline J gene. The genes are TRBV5-6 and TRBJ1-4; 10 nucleotides agree with TRBD1. Germline V gene lookup returns CDR1 SGHDT and CDR2 YYEEEE. The V and J ends lost 4 bases and 7 bases, in that order; junction bases with no gene match: 1. The CDR3 extends over 13 amino acids. The CDR3 bases that were read are TGTGCCAGCAGCCGGGACAGGGGTGAAAAA. Amino acid sequence: CASSRDRGEK. The full CDR3 sequence reads CASSRDRGEKLFF.

At least ten counts were recorded for this clone. The read falls 3 residues short of the CDR3 end, and the missing part is taken from the germline J gene. This sequence joins TRBV19 and TRBJ1-2, with D hard to call. V lost 0 bases, J lost 2 bases, and 7 bases lay in between. Germline assignment: CDR1 LNHDA and CDR2 SQIVND (reference sequence). This CDR3 contains 14 residues. CDR3 amino acids: CASSIDSGNYGYTF. The CDR3 bases that were read are TGTGCCAGTAGTATAGATTCGGGGAACTATGGC. The variable domain in full, completed from reference TRBV19 and TRBJ1-2, reads DGGITQSPKYLFRKEGQNVTLSCEQNLNHDAMYWYRQDPGQGLRLIYYSQIVNDFQKGDIAEGYSVSREKKESFPLTVTSAQKNPTAFYLCASSIDSGNYGYTFGSGTRLTVV.

This clone was recorded many times. The read stops 3 residues short of the end of the CDR3; the missing end is completed from the germline J gene. The V call is TRBV7-8, the J call TRBJ2-2, with 7 bases fitting TRBD1. Looked up from germline, CDR1 is SGHVS and CDR2 is FQNEAQ. CDR3 length equals 15 residues. Germline trimming cut 5 bases from V and 5 bases from J; bases unmatched to any gene: 8. The CDR3 loop reads CASSAAGTATGELFF. CDR3 DNA (partial): TGTGCCAGCAGCGCAGCCGGGACAGCGACCGGGGAG.

This clone was found many times. The read falls 3 residues short of the CDR3 end, and the missing part is taken from the germline J gene. The chain combines TRBV12-3 or TRBV12-4 with TRBJ2-1, with 7 bases matching TRBD1. The CDR3 spans 14 residues. Trimming removed 10 bases from V and 7 bases from J; junction bases left unmatched: 13. Partial CDR3 DNA: TGTGCCACCCGAGGGGGCCCCCTCATAAATGAG. Translated: CATRGGPLINE. From start to end, the CDR3 is CATRGGPLINEQFF.

In this sample, this clone turned up many times. No DNA is shown, since the ends of the CDR3 on it are uncertain; the CDR3 is the one TCRdb lists. This chain uses TRBV2 with TRBJ2-7; TRBD1-2 is taken as the D call from the table, unchecked against the DNA. 14 amino acids form the CDR3, both terminal residues included. The germline CDR1 and CDR2 sequences are SNHLY and FYNNEI. CDR3 in amino acids: CASILGGRGYEQYF.

This clone was counted at least ten times. The read ends 3 residues shy of where the CDR3 ends; the end is completed using the germline J gene. The chain joins TRBV5-4 to TRBJ2-5; 8 nucleotides line up with TRBD2. CDR1 and CDR2 (germline): SGHNT, YYREEE (reference sequence). Trimming took 4 bases from V and 4 from J; bases not matched to a gene: 9. This CDR3 has 15 amino acids. The CDR3 is CASSPGTRGRETQYF. The covered CDR3 bases are TGTGCCAGCAGCCCGGGGACTAGGGGTCGAGAGACC.

This clone has a count of ten or more. The read stops 3 residues short of the end of the CDR3; the missing end is completed from the germline J gene. The V gene is TRBV10-1, the J gene TRBJ2-7; 8 nucleotides line up with TRBD1. The V segment lost 8 bases and the J segment 1 base; nucleotides outside the gene matches: 4. The CDR3 has 13 residues. Germline CDR1 reads WNHNN; CDR2 reads SYGVQD (reference sequence). The CDR3 region is CASRGTGSYEQYF. Partial CDR3 DNA: TGCGCCAGCCGCGGGACAGGATCCTACGAG.

This clone was seen at least ten times. The read comes to an end 3 residues before the CDR3 does, leaving the germline J gene to fill in the end. The rearrangement uses TRBV5-1 and TRBJ2-1; 11 bases line up with TRBD1. Germline V gene sequence: CDR1 SGHRS, CDR2 YFSETQ. This CDR3 has 16 residues. The junction had 8 bases not matched to a gene; V was cut back by 0 bases and J by 9 bases. CDR3 protein: CASSLAGTGGSGEQFF. CDR3 bases read: TGCGCCAGCAGCTTGGCCGGGACAGGGGGGAGCGGTGAG.